This entry concerns a single T cell receptor (beta chain). Each recovered donor of Cohort 3 presented with two negative PCRs, clearance, or symptom resolution. The data stem from a study of blood T cell repertoires in COVID-19. The wider study: PBMCs, B-cell-depleted T cells, or T cells were the source of the cDNA or gDNA that made up the material.

Here immunoSEQ multiplex PCR was the method, and the copy in TCRdb shows in-frame clones only, minus some. The sample lists roughly 370,000 clones; around nine tenths were seen once. CDR1 and CDR2 (germline): SGHAT, FQDESV (reference sequence). The CDR3 loop spans 18 amino acids. Trimming at V came to 0 bases and at J to 5 bases, leaving 10 bases not matched to a gene. This receptor was identified in a woman between 45 and 60 years old who had recovered from COVID-19. Sequenced material: PBMCs or T cells enriched from blood (not recorded which). V gene TRBV11-1 combines with J gene TRBJ1-6; 7 nucleotides line up with TRBD1. The CDR3 DNA reads as TGTGCCAGCAGCTTAGCCTTAGACAGGGATAACAATAATTCACCCCTCCACTTT. It is translated as CASSLALDRDNNNSPLHF.